The T cell receptor beta chain under discussion was sequenced for a study of post-analysis software for immune sequencing data (dated by TCRdb to the mid-2010s). A note on the overall study: Relapsing-remitting, secondary progressive and progressive-relapsing multiple sclerosis were recorded as disease courses, and subtype annotation was lacking for some patients. The multiple sclerosis patient repertoires were compared with approximately 11 previously published healthy control repertoires from donors aged about 6 to 26 years. A subset of samples was prepared in parallel using single-end sample barcoding, then pooled and co-amplified after Illumina adapter ligation.

To demonstrate the VDJtools post-analysis software, TCR beta repertoires were profiled from the peripheral blood of 10 to 15 young patients with multiple sclerosis. The multiple sclerosis patients were children and adolescents between about 6 and 16 years of age. This clonotype has just a few counts. What this receptor recognizes is not known. Base-call qualities are not available, and no considerably larger clone is one nucleotide away. Library construction relied on PCR. Sequencing was performed on an Illumina HiSeq 2500. To reduce PCR and sequencing biases, unique molecular identifiers were incorporated into the TCR beta cDNA libraries. Every 1 to 10 million input T cells yielded 500,000 or so cDNA molecules, meaning each molecule approximated one T cell. Patient libraries were prepared and sequenced with the same protocol used for the earlier healthy control dataset. Samples belonging to the same batch were prepared together, multiplexed and sequenced on a shared HiSeq lane. In the source study's methods: MIGEC was used to process the raw barcoded reads, and molecular identifier groups with only a single read were discarded before consensus assembly and CDR3 extraction. VDJtools was used for post-analysis of the clonotype tables, and diversity was normalized by down-sampling every dataset to the size of the smallest sample. In repertoire overlap clustering, CDR3 amino acid sequences, but not nucleotide sequences, were matched to correct batch-related cross-sample contamination. In TCRdb, the public reads were trimmed at Q25 with fastp and aligned with MiXCR, with productive beta chains retained. When rows share a CDR3 protein, they turn into one entry using the most common DNA and genes. The V and J calls reflect TCRdb's pipeline rather than the authors' work. The sample yields some 690,000 distinct CDR3 sequences; 55% to 60% were counted once. Together, the top ten hold approximately 11% of the sample.

CDR1 and CDR2 (MNHNS, SASEGT) derive from the germline V gene. The CDR3 contains 12 residues, cysteine and phenylalanine counted. Only the CDR3 region is kept as DNA, spanning 36 bases read in frame from base 1. Trimming removed 2 bases from V and 10 bases from J, leaving 11 bases between the germline ends. Broader findings and caveats from the paper: The control group was slightly older than the multiple sclerosis patient group. Roughly 5 TRBV segments, including TRBV5-6, TRBV5-1 and TRBV20-1, were significantly more frequent in patients than controls. When samples were clustered directly using the F measure, samples prepared in the same batch co-clustered strongly, which prompted a batch-effect correction. Normalized Chao1 diversity was significantly lower in multiple sclerosis patients than controls, suggesting substantial peripheral T-cell clonal expansion.

The specimen sequenced was blood. The source of this sequence is a girl aged 2 to 10 with multiple sclerosis. The receptor chain draws on TRBV6-1 and TRBJ1-1, with no D gene named confidently. This receptor carries the CDR3 CASSERTGGAFF. The bases are TGTGCCAGCAGTGAAAGGACCGGAGGAGCTTTCTTT.